The clone carrying this T cell receptor beta chain counts as medium-sized (0.01 to 0.1%). Antigen unknown. This record comes from a study of glioma-infiltrating T cells. V was trimmed by 2 bases and J by 0 bases, leaving 11 bases between them. This CDR3 contains 15 residues. CDR1 is DFQATT and CDR2 is SNEGSKA in the germline V gene (reference sequence). General observations from the study: Very few CDR3 sequences were shared between tissue and blood. Gliomas, especially low-grade, showed above-expected tissue-blood divergence; non-neoplastic patients showed below.

TCR alpha and beta CDR3 regions were amplified from RNA using iRepertoire nested multiplex PCR. From the multiplex PCR reads, TCRdb called clonotypes with MiXCR, one entry per CDR3 protein. The repertoire has over 70,000 distinct CDR3 sequences, 23% of them found once; the top ten carry around 7%. Sequencing used glioma tissue, nonneoplastic brain tissue, or PBMCs (not recorded which). The TCR sequence derives from a human donor with low-grade glioma or glioblastoma, undergoing nonglioma brain surgery, or in good health (not recorded which). The V and J genes are TRBV20-1 and TRBJ1-5; D gene ambiguous. This CDR3 reads CSARQDPYSNQPQHF. CDR3 DNA sequence: TGCAGTGCTAGACAGGATCCTTATAGCAATCAGCCCCAGCATTTT.